The TCR beta chain described here comes from a study of T-cell reconstitution after alpha-beta-depleted transplantation in children. Study-wide results and caveats: TCRbeta diversity was high at day 60 in some patients (a result of surviving recipient T cells and thymic progenitors). The authors attributed T-cell counts and diversity one year after transplant mostly to newly produced T cells. Several hundred graft clones that had expanded were reportedly the source of alpha-beta T cells about two months after transplant.

The library targeted TCRbeta and was prepared with unique molecular identifiers. TCRdb redid the calling of the PCR reads with MiXCR, one entry per CDR3 protein. The table shows about 600,000 distinct CDR3 sequences, with over 10% occurring only once. Germline CDR1 reads SGHTA; CDR2 reads FQGNSA. V was pared by 5 bases and J by 0 bases, with 17 bases between. The CDR3 runs to 17 residues. This clonotype has just a few counts. What it recognizes is unknown. The receptor's source is a male patient aged 5 to 17 who had a stem cell transplant for acute myeloid leukemia, so the T cells may come from the graft donor. The V and J genes are TRBV7-2 and TRBJ2-1; no definite D call. The material sequenced was PBMCs, mostly from graft donor cells, taken 360 days after TCRalphabeta/CD19-depleted stem cell transplant. The CDR3 sequence is CASSPRPGRRSYNEQFF. The CDR3 bases are TGTGCCAGCAGCCCACGACCGGGCCGTCGCTCCTACAATGAGCAGTTCTTC.